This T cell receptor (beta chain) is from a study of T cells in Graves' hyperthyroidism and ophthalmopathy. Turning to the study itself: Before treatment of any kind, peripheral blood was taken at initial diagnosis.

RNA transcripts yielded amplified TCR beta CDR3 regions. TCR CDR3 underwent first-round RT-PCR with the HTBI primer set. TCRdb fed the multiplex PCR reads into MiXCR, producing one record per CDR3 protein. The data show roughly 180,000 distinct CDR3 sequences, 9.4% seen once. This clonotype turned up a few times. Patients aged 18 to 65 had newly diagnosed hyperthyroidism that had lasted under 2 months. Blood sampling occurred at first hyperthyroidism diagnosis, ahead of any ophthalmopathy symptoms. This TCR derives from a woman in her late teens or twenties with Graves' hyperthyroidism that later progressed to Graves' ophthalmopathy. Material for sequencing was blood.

The CDR3 sequence is CASSLAVYTGELFF. DNA of the CDR3: TGTGCCAGCAGTTTAGCAGTTTACACCGGGGAGCTGTTTTTT. This rearrangement joins TRBV28 to TRBJ2-2; unclear D gene. Looked up from germline, CDR1 is MDHEN and CDR2 is SYDVKM. V lost 2 bases and J lost 3, with 7 bases in between. This CDR3 has 14 amino acids.